Listed below are T cell receptor beta chains from one sample, sequenced in a study of response to subunit inactivated influenza vaccine. Each CDR3 protein gets one entry after TCRdb re-called the RT-PCR reads with MiXCR. The sample holds about 480,000 distinct CDR3 sequences, approximately 11% seen once. The sequencing here drew on PBMCs from blood, taken roughly 46 days after vaccination. The receptors originated from a man aged 45-60 years who received an inactivated influenza vaccine. Each CDR3 is given with its conserved first and last residue. Each record gives: clone size, J gene, D gene, CDR3 length, V gene, CDR3 DNA, CDR3 protein. D genes are given only for firm matches. A row's size may be missing; if present it is once, few, many or a size class.

size: many
J: TRBJ1-1
D: TRBD1
length: 17
V: TRBV6-5
DNA: TGTGCCAGCAGTTACCGTTTGTACAGGGGGATGAACACTGAAGCTTTCTTT
CDR3: CASSYRLYRGMNTEAFF

size: many
J: TRBJ2-3
D: -
length: 15
V: TRBV10-3
DNA: TGTGCCATCAGTGATTCAAGTGGGAGCACAGATACGCAGTATTTT
CDR3: CAISDSSGSTDTQYF

size: -
J: TRBJ2-7
D: -
length: 13
V: TRBV5-1
DNA: TGCGCCAGCAGAGAGGCCAGCTCCTACGAGCAGTACTTC
CDR3: CASREASSYEQYF

size: -
J: TRBJ1-6
D: -
length: 15
V: TRBV4-2
DNA: TGTGCCAGCAGCCAAGATCTTAGTAGTACGGCACCCCTCCACTTT
CDR3: CASSQDLSSTAPLHF

size: -
J: TRBJ1-6
D: -
length: 14
V: TRBV12-3/TRBV12-4
DNA: TGTGCCAGCAGCCTGAGAGGAAATAATTCACCCCTCCACTTT
CDR3: CASSLRGNNSPLHF

size: few
J: TRBJ1-1
D: -
length: 13
V: TRBV29-1
DNA: TGCAGCGTTCGGACAGTTATGAACACTGAAGCTTTCTTT
CDR3: CSVRTVMNTEAFF

size: -
J: TRBJ1-5
D: -
length: 14
V: TRBV7-2
DNA: TGTGCCAGCAGCTTTGCGGCAGGGAGTCAGCCCCAGCATTTT
CDR3: CASSFAAGSQPQHF

size: many
J: TRBJ1-1
D: -
length: 14
V: TRBV5-1
DNA: TGCGCCAGCAGCTTTGGTAGTGGAGTCACTGAAGCTTTCTTT
CDR3: CASSFGSGVTEAFF

size: -
J: TRBJ2-3
D: -
length: 16
V: TRBV10-3
DNA: TGTGCCATCAGTGTTTCTTCGAGGGCAGGGGAAGATACGCAGTATTTT
CDR3: CAISVSSRAGEDTQYF

size: -
J: TRBJ2-2
D: TRBD2
length: 16
V: TRBV5-6
DNA: TGTGCCAGCAGCCGTGCCCCTAGCGGACGCACCGGGGAGCTGTTTTTT
CDR3: CASSRAPSGRTGELFF

size: many
J: TRBJ2-5
D: -
length: 13
V: TRBV20-1
DNA: TGCAGTGCTAGAGAGGGGGGGGCCTGGGCCCAGTACTTC
CDR3: CSAREGGAWAQYF

size: few
J: TRBJ2-2
D: TRBD1
length: 15
V: TRBV5-1
DNA: TGCGCCAGCAGCTTACAGGGGGCGTGGACCGGGGAGCTGTTTTTT
CDR3: CASSLQGAWTGELFF

size: -
J: TRBJ1-5
D: -
length: 13
V: TRBV4-1
DNA: TGCGCCAGCAGCCAAGAAGCTAATCAGCCCCAGCATTTT
CDR3: CASSQEANQPQHF

size: -
J: TRBJ2-1
D: -
length: 16
V: TRBV7-9
DNA: TGTGCCAGCAGCCCAACGTGGAGCGGCATCTACAATGAGCAGTTCTTC
CDR3: CASSPTWSGIYNEQFF

size: -
J: TRBJ2-2
D: -
length: 16
V: TRBV4-3
DNA: TGCGCCAGCAGCCAAGATTCGGGGTTTTCGGGGGGGGAGCTGTTTTTT
CDR3: CASSQDSGFSGGELFF

size: few
J: TRBJ1-2
D: -
length: 12
V: TRBV20-1
DNA: TGCAGTCCTCGGGGAGGAGTGGATGGCTACACCTTC
CDR3: CSPRGGVDGYTF

size: -
J: TRBJ1-5
D: -
length: 14
V: TRBV20-1
DNA: TGCAGTGCTAATGCCGGGCATAGCAATCAGCCCCAGCATTTT
CDR3: CSANAGHSNQPQHF

size: few
J: TRBJ2-1
D: TRBD1
length: 18
V: TRBV10-3
DNA: TGTGCCATCGCCCCGGGACAGGGACCGAGGAGCTCCTACAATGAGCAGTTCTTC
CDR3: CAIAPGQGPRSSYNEQFF

size: -
J: TRBJ2-5
D: -
length: 12
V: TRBV20-1
DNA: TGCAGTGCTCCGGAGAGGGGAGAGACCCAGTACTTC
CDR3: CSAPERGETQYF

size: few
J: TRBJ2-7
D: TRBD2
length: 15
V: TRBV27
DNA: TGTGCCAGCAGTTCCTTAGCGGGGGCCATCTACGAGCAGTACTTC
CDR3: CASSSLAGAIYEQYF

size: -
J: TRBJ2-5
D: TRBD2
length: 14
V: TRBV5-5
DNA: TGTGCCAGCAGAGGCGGGGGGCAGGGAGAGACCCAGTACTTC
CDR3: CASRGGGQGETQYF

size: -
J: TRBJ2-7
D: -
length: 14
V: TRBV9
DNA: TGTGCCAGCAGCCGACTCGGTTCCGGCGACGAGCAGTACTTC
CDR3: CASSRLGSGDEQYF

size: -
J: TRBJ2-1
D: -
length: 13
V: TRBV20-1
DNA: TGCAGTGCTAGAGACGCTTCCTACAATGAGCAGTTCTTC
CDR3: CSARDASYNEQFF

size: few
J: TRBJ2-1
D: -
length: 13
V: TRBV6-4
DNA: TGTGCCAGCAGTGACGCTGCGGGCTATGAGCAGTTCTTC
CDR3: CASSDAAGYEQFF

size: few
J: TRBJ2-1
D: TRBD1
length: 13
V: TRBV7-9
DNA: TGTGCCAGCAGCCAGGCCCGGGACAGGGAGGGGTTCTTC
CDR3: CASSQARDREGFF

size: few
J: TRBJ2-7
D: -
length: 14
V: TRBV12-3/TRBV12-4
DNA: TGTGCCAGCAGTGCAACCGGGACTTGGAACGAGCAGTACTTC
CDR3: CASSATGTWNEQYF

size: few
J: TRBJ2-5
D: -
length: 14
V: TRBV7-2
DNA: TGTGCCAGCAGCTCAAACGGGGGAAGGGAGACCCAGTACTTC
CDR3: CASSSNGGRETQYF

size: -
J: TRBJ2-5
D: -
length: 15
V: TRBV15
DNA: TGTGCCACCAGCAGAGAGAGCGTCCAGGGAGAGACCCAGTACTTC
CDR3: CATSRESVQGETQYF

size: few
J: TRBJ2-3
D: TRBD1
length: 13
V: TRBV20-1
DNA: TGCAGTGCTCGGGACAGGGGAGGAGATACGCAGTATTTT
CDR3: CSARDRGGDTQYF

size: -
J: TRBJ2-1
D: TRBD2
length: 17
V: TRBV10-3
DNA: TGTGCCATCAGTGGGGAGGGCCGCCTGAGCTCCTACAATGAGCAGTTCTTC
CDR3: CAISGEGRLSSYNEQFF

size: -
J: TRBJ2-7
D: TRBD2
length: 14
V: TRBV20-1
DNA: TGCAGTGCTAGAGGCCAGCGGGGGGCCTACGAGCAGTACTTC
CDR3: CSARGQRGAYEQYF

size: few
J: TRBJ2-7
D: TRBD2
length: 13
V: TRBV28
DNA: TGTGCCAGCACCCCGGGGGGAGCCAACGAGCAGTACTTC
CDR3: CASTPGGANEQYF

size: few
J: TRBJ1-3
D: -
length: 13
V: TRBV29-1
DNA: TGCAGCGTTAAAGGGGCCTCTGGAAACACCATATATTTT
CDR3: CSVKGASGNTIYF

size: few
J: TRBJ1-6
D: -
length: 14
V: TRBV12-3/TRBV12-4
DNA: TGTGCCAGCACCTACGGACGGTATAATTCACCCCTCCACTTT
CDR3: CASTYGRYNSPLHF

size: -
J: TRBJ2-7
D: TRBD1
length: 15
V: TRBV6-2/TRBV6-3
DNA: TGTGCCAGCAGATATAGGACAGGAGAGAACTACGAGCAGTACTTC
CDR3: CASRYRTGENYEQYF

size: few
J: TRBJ2-1
D: -
length: 14
V: TRBV29-1
DNA: TGCAGCGTTGATGCAGGGGCCTACTACAATGAGCAGTTCTTC
CDR3: CSVDAGAYYNEQFF

size: -
J: TRBJ2-7
D: -
length: 14
V: TRBV6-1
DNA: TGTGCCAGCAGGGTAAACAGTGACCCCTACGAGCAGTACTTC
CDR3: CASRVNSDPYEQYF

size: few
J: TRBJ1-1
D: -
length: 14
V: TRBV7-3
DNA: TGTGCCAGCAGCTTATCCCCAGGGGAAACTGAAGCTTTCTTT
CDR3: CASSLSPGETEAFF

size: few
J: TRBJ2-2
D: TRBD1
length: 15
V: TRBV7-3
DNA: TGTGCCAGCAGCTTTAGGGGGCGCGGCACCGGGGAGCTGTTTTTT
CDR3: CASSFRGRGTGELFF

size: -
J: TRBJ2-3
D: -
length: 12
V: TRBV28
DNA: TGTGCCACCTCGACAGTCACAGATACGCAGTATTTT
CDR3: CATSTVTDTQYF

size: -
J: TRBJ2-1
D: -
length: 12
V: TRBV28
DNA: TGTGCCAGCAGTCACCAGGGCAATGAGCAGTTCTTC
CDR3: CASSHQGNEQFF

size: -
J: TRBJ2-2
D: -
length: 15
V: TRBV7-9
DNA: TGTGCCATCCAAACAGTTGGCAGGGTGACCGGGGAGCTGTTTTTT
CDR3: CAIQTVGRVTGELFF

size: many
J: TRBJ2-5
D: -
length: 13
V: TRBV20-1
DNA: TGCAGTGCTATATTCGGCCAGACAAAGACCCAGTACTTC
CDR3: CSAIFGQTKTQYF

size: few
J: TRBJ2-5
D: -
length: 14
V: TRBV7-9
DNA: TGTGCCAGCAGCTTACAGCTAGCCCGAGAGACCCAGTACTTC
CDR3: CASSLQLARETQYF

size: many
J: TRBJ2-3
D: -
length: 14
V: TRBV20-1
DNA: TGCAGTGCTACCCCCTCGGACGGCCCAGATACGCAGTATTTT
CDR3: CSATPSDGPDTQYF

size: few
J: TRBJ2-7
D: TRBD1
length: 15
V: TRBV5-1
DNA: TGCGCCAGCAGCTTGGGGACCGACAGGGGCTACGAGCAGTACTTC
CDR3: CASSLGTDRGYEQYF

size: many
J: TRBJ2-1
D: -
length: 13
V: TRBV20-1
DNA: TGCAGTGCTCCATCCTACGGGGGCAGTGAGCAGTTCTTC
CDR3: CSAPSYGGSEQFF

size: few
J: TRBJ2-2
D: -
length: 12
V: TRBV20-1
DNA: TGCAGTGCTGGACAAAACACCGGGGAGCTGTTTTTT
CDR3: CSAGQNTGELFF

size: few
J: TRBJ2-5
D: TRBD2
length: 16
V: TRBV7-8
DNA: TGTGCCAGCGTCCCTCTAATAGCGGGACGGCAAGAGACCCAGTACTTC
CDR3: CASVPLIAGRQETQYF

size: many
J: TRBJ2-2
D: TRBD2
length: 16
V: TRBV6-1
DNA: TGTGCCAGCAGCTGGACCGGGACTAGCGTCACCGGGGAGCTGTTTTTT
CDR3: CASSWTGTSVTGELFF

size: few
J: TRBJ2-2
D: -
length: 13
V: TRBV5-1
DNA: TGCGCCAGCAGCAGGGAGTTGGTGGGGGAGCTGTTTTTT
CDR3: CASSRELVGELFF

size: few
J: TRBJ2-1
D: TRBD2
length: 16
V: TRBV6-2/TRBV6-3
DNA: TGTGCCAGCAGACCACTCTCTAGCGGGGGTTACAATGAGCAGTTCTTC
CDR3: CASRPLSSGGYNEQFF

size: -
J: TRBJ2-1
D: TRBD2
length: 16
V: TRBV12-3/TRBV12-4
DNA: TGTGCCAGCAGTTTAGCTAGCGGGGGGGCCATGAATGAGCAGTTCTTC
CDR3: CASSLASGGAMNEQFF